This is a list of T cell receptor beta chains from one sample in a study of human T cells and chemical hapten exposure. TCRdb reanalysed the RACE reads using MiXCR and keeps one entry per CDR3 protein. The table shows roughly 180,000 distinct CDR3 sequences, with about 22% occurring only once. Sample: whole blood, taken in connection with sensitization to the hapten diphenylcyclopropenone (DPC). All receptors derive from a woman in her fifties or sixties with alopecia areata. Some clones in this sample may be carry-over from other donors' samples. CDR3s include the opening cysteine and the closing phenylalanine or tryptophan. Each record gives: D gene, CDR3 length, clone size, J gene, V gene, CDR3 protein, CDR3 DNA. The D gene is left open where the match is weak. The listing skips clone size in some rows; elsewhere it reads once, few, many or a size class.

>.|13|.|TRBJ2-3|TRBV11-3
CASSPWYTDTQYF
TGTGCCAGCAGCCCCTGGTACACAGATACGCAGTATTTT
>TRBD2|12|few|TRBJ2-3|TRBV10-3
CASSGRTDTQYF
TGTGCCAGCAGCGGGAGAACAGATACGCAGTATTTT
>.|16|.|TRBJ2-3|TRBV6-1
CASSARHQASTDTQYF
TGTGCCAGCAGTGCCCGACATCAAGCTAGCACAGATACGCAGTATTTT
>TRBD1|14|few|TRBJ1-1|TRBV5-1
CASSSQGAGTEAFF
TGCGCCAGCAGCTCACAGGGGGCAGGGACTGAAGCTTTCTTT
>TRBD2|16|.|TRBJ2-5|TRBV10-3
CAISVTSGDLQETQYF
TGTGCCATCAGTGTCACTAGCGGGGACCTTCAAGAGACCCAGTACTTC
>.|15|.|TRBJ2-2|TRBV11-1
CASSPGILTTGELFF
TGTGCCAGCAGCCCCGGGATACTGACCACCGGGGAGCTGTTTTTT
>.|14|many|TRBJ1-1|TRBV12-3/TRBV12-4
CASSPTGGGTEAFF
TGTGCCAGCAGTCCCACGGGGGGGGGCACTGAAGCTTTCTTT
>TRBD2|15|few|TRBJ2-7|TRBV5-1
CASSLVAGGPEEQYF
TGCGCCAGCAGCTTGGTAGCGGGAGGGCCAGAGGAGCAGTACTTC
>.|11|.|TRBJ1-1|TRBV29-1
CSVEPWRGAFF
TGCAGCGTTGAACCGTGGAGGGGGGCTTTCTTT
>.|16|.|TRBJ2-2|TRBV9
CASSVDVGKNTGELFF
TGTGCCAGCAGCGTAGACGTGGGAAAGAACACCGGGGAGCTGTTTTTT
>.|15|.|TRBJ1-2|TRBV7-9
CASSLYRDRNYGYTF
TGTGCCAGCAGCCTCTACCGGGACCGAAACTATGGCTACACCTTC
>.|14|few|TRBJ1-4|TRBV29-1
CSASGGTTNEKLFF
TGCAGCGCTAGCGGCGGTACAACTAATGAAAAACTGTTTTTT
>.|16|.|TRBJ1-3|TRBV18
CASSPQFGSSGNTIYF
TGTGCCAGCTCACCACAGTTCGGCAGCTCTGGAAACACCATATATTTT
>TRBD1|14|.|TRBJ2-7|TRBV9
CASSATGTGGEQYF
TGTGCCAGCAGCGCCACTGGGACAGGGGGCGAGCAGTACTTC
>TRBD1|14|once|TRBJ2-1|TRBV29-1
CSVEDRVWDNEQFF
TGCAGCGTAGAGGACAGGGTATGGGACAATGAGCAGTTCTTC
>.|12|.|TRBJ2-3|TRBV20-1
CSVPQGSHTQYF
TGCAGTGTACCCCAAGGGTCGCATACGCAGTATTTT
>TRBD1|15|few|TRBJ1-2|TRBV5-1
CASSPQQGAGYGYTF
TGCGCCAGCAGCCCACAACAGGGGGCGGGCTATGGCTACACCTTC
>.|15|.|TRBJ1-5|TRBV7-2
CASSRQQGRNQPQHF
TGTGCCAGTTCTCGCCAACAGGGACGCAATCAGCCCCAGCATTTT
>.|14|.|TRBJ2-7|TRBV6-5
CASSVQAASYEQYF
TGTGCCAGCAGCGTGCAGGCCGCCTCCTACGAGCAGTACTTC
>.|13|few|TRBJ1-1|TRBV29-1
CSVDTAGVTEAFF
TGCAGCGTTGATACGGCAGGGGTCACTGAAGCTTTCTTT
>TRBD2|18|.|TRBJ2-3|TRBV3-1
CASSLPVGTSGSDRAQYF
TGTGCCAGCAGCCTTCCCGTCGGGACTAGCGGGAGCGATCGAGCGCAGTATTTT
>TRBD1|14|.|TRBJ2-7|TRBV11-2
CASSPPGQTAFQYF
TGTGCCAGCAGTCCCCCGGGACAGACAGCCTTTCAGTACTTC
>TRBD2|16|.|TRBJ2-3|TRBV11-1
CASRHQTSGRPDTQYF
TGTGCCAGCAGACACCAGACTAGCGGGAGGCCAGATACGCAGTATTTT
>.|14|.|TRBJ2-5|TRBV29-1
CSIPTEWGAETQYF
TGCAGCATCCCTACCGAGTGGGGCGCGGAGACCCAGTACTTC
>TRBD2|16|.|TRBJ2-7|TRBV5-1
CASRLGLAAPSYEQYF
TGCGCCAGCCGCTTAGGGCTAGCGGCCCCTTCCTACGAGCAGTACTTC
>.|15|.|TRBJ1-2|TRBV19
CASRGNKRRFYGYTF
TGTGCCAGTAGGGGGAACAAAAGACGTTTCTATGGCTACACCTTC
>TRBD1|13|few|TRBJ1-2|TRBV10-3
CAISDGQADGYTF
TGTGCCATCAGTGACGGACAGGCCGACGGCTACACCTTC
>TRBD1|13|few|TRBJ2-3|TRBV10-2
CASPGTGMGTQYF
TGCGCCAGCCCTGGGACAGGGATGGGTACGCAGTATTTT
>.|15|once|TRBJ2-5|TRBV6-1
CASPSVTPVGETQYF
TGTGCCAGCCCGAGTGTAACCCCGGTCGGAGAGACCCAGTACTTC
>.|15|.|TRBJ2-7|TRBV6-1
CASSANQGPPYEQYF
TGTGCCAGCAGTGCTAACCAGGGTCCCCCCTACGAGCAGTACTTC
>.|12|many|TRBJ2-5|TRBV11-2
CASSLDRRAQYF
TGTGCCAGCAGCTTAGATCGCAGGGCCCAGTACTTC
>.|13|few|TRBJ2-5|TRBV27
CASSGLKQETQYF
TGTGCCAGCAGTGGACTAAAACAAGAGACCCAGTACTTC
>.|14|.|TRBJ1-2|TRBV6-6
CASSTPDSIGGYTF
TGTGCCAGCAGTACCCCTGACAGCATCGGTGGCTACACCTTC
>.|13|.|TRBJ2-7|TRBV20-1
CSAPARRGDEQYF
TGCAGTGCTCCCGCTAGGAGGGGCGACGAGCAGTACTTC
>TRBD1|16|.|TRBJ2-1|TRBV7-8
CASSPIGGGVNNEQFF
TGTGCCAGCAGCCCAATAGGGGGCGGCGTGAACAATGAGCAGTTCTTC
>TRBD1|16|.|TRBJ1-6|TRBV5-6
CASSPGQGVYNSPLHF
TGTGCCAGCAGCCCCGGACAGGGGGTCTATAATTCACCCCTCCACTTT